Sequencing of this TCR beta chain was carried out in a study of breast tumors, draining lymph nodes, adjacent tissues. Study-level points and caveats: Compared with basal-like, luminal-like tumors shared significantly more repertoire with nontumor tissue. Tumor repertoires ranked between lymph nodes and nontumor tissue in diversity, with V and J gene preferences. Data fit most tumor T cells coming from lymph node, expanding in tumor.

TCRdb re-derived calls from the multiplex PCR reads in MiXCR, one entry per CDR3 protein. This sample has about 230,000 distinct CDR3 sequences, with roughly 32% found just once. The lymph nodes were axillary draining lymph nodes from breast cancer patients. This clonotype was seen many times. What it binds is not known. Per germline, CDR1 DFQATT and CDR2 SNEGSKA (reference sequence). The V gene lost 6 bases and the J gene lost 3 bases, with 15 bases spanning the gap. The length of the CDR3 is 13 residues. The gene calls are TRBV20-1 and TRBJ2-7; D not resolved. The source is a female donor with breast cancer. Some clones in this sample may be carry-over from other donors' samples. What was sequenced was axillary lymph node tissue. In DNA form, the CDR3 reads TGCAGTGCACAAAGCCCCGGCGGCTACGAGCAGTACTTC. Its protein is CSAQSPGGYEQYF.